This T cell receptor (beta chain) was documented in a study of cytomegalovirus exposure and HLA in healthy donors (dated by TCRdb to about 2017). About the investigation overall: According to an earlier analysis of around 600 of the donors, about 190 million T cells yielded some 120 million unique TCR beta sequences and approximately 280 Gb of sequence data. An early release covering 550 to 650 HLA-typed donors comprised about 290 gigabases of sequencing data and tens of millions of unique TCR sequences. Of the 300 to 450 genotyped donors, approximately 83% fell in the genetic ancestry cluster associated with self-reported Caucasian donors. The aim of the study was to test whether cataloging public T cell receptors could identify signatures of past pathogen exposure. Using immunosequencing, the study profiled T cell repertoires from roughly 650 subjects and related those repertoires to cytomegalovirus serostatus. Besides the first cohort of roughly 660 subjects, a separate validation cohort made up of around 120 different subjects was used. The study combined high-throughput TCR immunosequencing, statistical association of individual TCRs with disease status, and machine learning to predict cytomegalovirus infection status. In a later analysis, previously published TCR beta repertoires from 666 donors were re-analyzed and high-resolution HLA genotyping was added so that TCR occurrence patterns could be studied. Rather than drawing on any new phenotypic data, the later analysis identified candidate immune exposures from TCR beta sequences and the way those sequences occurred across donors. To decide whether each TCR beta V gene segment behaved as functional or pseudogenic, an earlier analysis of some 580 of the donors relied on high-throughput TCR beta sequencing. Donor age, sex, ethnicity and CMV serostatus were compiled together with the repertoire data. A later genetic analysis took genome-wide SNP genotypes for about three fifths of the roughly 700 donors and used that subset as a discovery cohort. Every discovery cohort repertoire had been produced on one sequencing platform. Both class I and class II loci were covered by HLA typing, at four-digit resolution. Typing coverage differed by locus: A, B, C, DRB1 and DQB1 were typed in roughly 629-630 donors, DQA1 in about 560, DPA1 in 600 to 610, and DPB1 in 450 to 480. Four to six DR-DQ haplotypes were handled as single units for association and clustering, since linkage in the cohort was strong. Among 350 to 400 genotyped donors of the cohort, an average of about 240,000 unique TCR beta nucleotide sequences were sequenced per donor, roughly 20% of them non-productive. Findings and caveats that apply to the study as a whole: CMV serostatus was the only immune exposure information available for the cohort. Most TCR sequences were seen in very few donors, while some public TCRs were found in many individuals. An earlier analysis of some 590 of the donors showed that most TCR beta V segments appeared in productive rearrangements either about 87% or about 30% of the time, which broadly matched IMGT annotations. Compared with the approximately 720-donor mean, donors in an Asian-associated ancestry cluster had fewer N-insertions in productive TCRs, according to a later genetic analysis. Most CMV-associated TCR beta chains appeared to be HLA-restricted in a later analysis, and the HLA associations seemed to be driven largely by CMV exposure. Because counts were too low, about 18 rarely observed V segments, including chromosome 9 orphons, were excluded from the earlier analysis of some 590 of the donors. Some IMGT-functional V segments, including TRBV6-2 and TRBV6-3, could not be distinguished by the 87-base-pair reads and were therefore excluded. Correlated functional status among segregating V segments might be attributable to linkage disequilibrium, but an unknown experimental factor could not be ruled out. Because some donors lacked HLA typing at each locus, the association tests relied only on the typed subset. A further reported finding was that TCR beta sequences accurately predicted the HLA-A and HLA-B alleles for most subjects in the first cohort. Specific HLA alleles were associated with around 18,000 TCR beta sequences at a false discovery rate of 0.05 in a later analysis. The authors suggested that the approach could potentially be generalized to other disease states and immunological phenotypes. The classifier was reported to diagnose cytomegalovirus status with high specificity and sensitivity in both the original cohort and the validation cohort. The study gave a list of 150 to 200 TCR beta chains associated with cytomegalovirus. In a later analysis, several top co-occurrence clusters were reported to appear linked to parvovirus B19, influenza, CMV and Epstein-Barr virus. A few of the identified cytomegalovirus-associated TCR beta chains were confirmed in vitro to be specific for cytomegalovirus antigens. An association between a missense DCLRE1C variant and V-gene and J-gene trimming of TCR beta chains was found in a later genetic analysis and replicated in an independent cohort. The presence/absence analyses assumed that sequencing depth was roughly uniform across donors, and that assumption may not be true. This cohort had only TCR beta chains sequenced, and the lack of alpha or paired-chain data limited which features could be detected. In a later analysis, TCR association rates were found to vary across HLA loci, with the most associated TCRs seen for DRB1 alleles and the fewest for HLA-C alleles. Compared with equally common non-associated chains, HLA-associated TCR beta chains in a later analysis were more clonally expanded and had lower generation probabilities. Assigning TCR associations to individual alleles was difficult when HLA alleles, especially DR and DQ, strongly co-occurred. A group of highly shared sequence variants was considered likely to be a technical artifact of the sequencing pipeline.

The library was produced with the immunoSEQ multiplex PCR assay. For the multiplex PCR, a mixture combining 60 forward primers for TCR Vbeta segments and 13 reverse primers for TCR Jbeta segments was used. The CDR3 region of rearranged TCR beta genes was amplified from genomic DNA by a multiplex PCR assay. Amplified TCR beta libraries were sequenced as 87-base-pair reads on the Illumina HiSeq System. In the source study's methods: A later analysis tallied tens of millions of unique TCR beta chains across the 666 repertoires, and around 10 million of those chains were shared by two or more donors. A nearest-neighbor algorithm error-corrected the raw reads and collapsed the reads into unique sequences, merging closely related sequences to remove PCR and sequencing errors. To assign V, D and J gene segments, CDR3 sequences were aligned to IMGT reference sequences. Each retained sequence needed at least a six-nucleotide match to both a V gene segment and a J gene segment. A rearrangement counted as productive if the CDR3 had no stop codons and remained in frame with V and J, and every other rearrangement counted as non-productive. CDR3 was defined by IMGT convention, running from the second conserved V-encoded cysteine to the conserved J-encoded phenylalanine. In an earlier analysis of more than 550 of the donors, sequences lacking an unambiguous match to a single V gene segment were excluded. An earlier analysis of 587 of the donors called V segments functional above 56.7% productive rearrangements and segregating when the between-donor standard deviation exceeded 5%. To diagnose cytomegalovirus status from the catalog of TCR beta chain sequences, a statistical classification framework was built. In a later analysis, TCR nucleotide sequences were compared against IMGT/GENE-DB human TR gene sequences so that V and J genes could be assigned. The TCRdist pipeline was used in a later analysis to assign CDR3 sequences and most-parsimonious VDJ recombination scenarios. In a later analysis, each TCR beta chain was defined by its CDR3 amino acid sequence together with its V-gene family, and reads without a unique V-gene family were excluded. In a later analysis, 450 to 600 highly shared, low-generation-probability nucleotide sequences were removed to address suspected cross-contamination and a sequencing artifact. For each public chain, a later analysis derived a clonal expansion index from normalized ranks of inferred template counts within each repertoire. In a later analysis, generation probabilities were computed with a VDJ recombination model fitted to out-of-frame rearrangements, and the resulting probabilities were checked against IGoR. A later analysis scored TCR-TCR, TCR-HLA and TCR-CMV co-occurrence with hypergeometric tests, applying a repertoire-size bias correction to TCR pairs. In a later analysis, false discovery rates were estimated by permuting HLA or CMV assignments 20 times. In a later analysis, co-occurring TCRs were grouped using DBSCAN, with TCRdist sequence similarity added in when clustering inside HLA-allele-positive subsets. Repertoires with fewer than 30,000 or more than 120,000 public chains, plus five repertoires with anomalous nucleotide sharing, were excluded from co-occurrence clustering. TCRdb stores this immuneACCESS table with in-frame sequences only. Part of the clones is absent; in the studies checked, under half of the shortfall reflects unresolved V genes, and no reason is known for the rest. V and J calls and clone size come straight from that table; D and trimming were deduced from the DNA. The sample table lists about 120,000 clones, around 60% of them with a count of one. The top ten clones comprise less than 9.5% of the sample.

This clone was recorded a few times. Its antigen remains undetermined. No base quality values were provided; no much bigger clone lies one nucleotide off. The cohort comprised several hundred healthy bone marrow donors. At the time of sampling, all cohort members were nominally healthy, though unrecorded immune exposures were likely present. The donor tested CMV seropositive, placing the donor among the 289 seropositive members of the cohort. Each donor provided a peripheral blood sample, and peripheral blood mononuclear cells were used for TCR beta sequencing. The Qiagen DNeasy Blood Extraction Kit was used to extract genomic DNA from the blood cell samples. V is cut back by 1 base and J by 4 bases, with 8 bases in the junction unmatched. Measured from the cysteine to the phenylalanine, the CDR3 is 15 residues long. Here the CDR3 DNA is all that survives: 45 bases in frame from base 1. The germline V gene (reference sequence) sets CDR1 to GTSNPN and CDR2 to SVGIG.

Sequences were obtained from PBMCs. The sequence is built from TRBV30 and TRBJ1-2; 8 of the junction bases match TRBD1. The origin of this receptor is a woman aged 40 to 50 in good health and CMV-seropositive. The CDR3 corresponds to CAWSARTGTGYGYTF. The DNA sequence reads TGTGCCTGGAGTGCGCGGACAGGGACGGGCTATGGCTACACCTTC.